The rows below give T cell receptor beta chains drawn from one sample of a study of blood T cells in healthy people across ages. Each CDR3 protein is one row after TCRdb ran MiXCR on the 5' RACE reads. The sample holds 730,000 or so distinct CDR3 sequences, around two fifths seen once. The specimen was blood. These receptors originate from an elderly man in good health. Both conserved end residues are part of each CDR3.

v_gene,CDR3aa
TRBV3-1,CASSQDMGGGTNEQYF
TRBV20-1,CSAKIPEGVKETQYF
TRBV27,CASSEQGTHEQYF
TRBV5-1,CASSSGLGTYNEQFF
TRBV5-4,CASSLWNTEAFF
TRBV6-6,CASSTHRGTNTEAFF
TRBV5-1,CASSLISTGGGSPLHF
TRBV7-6,CASSSGQGTAGYTF
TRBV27,CASGGQGGTDTQYF
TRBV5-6,CASSLSAYEQYF
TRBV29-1,CSVSEGPNQPQHF
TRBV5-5,CASSFGKGTDTQYF
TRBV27,CASRLRDPGPHEQYF
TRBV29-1,CSVESFGTSTDTQYF
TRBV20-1,CSAYSDSTDTQYF
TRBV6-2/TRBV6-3,CASSTYQGSTEQYF
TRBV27,CASSFGAGDEQFF
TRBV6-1,CASSEARDRASRYF
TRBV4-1,CASSQVLRGDEQYF
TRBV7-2,CASSPGRLAGGFETQYF
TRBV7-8,CASSSGAGPMREQYF
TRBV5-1,CASREQSVNTGELFF
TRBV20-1,CSARDGGPGSTGELFF
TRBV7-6,CASSLADTNTEAFF
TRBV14,CASSQVSRYNEQFF
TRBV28,CASSPEGLARYNEQFF
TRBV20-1,CSASAEDRITEAFF
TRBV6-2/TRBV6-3,CASSYPRAGELFF
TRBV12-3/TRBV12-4,CASSPLIRRSGNTIYF
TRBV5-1,CASSVGGQGIGTEAFF
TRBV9,CASSVVGSGNYNEQFF
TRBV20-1,CGTQYGGRTEAFF
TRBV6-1,CATKTSSEQYF
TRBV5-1,CASSPSQNTEAFF
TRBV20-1,CSARDWRGQETQYF
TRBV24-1,CATSDLPGQGPRAGGNEQFF
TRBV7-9,CASSPHSAIGQYF
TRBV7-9,CASSLPGRMSTEAFF
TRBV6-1,CASSDNYQGEQYF
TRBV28,CASSFPGGAFF
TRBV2,CASIRGLQETQYF
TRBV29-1,CSVGRGHITDTQYF
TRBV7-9,CASSFGGVDTEAFF
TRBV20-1,CSARDLQATLETQYF
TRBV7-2,CASSPTEGYNEKLFF
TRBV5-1,CASSGLDSQETQYF
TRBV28,CASSLGAGKPPDTQYF
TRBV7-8,CASSYPGLAGKAYEQYF
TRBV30,CAWSADRGNQPQHF
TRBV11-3,CAGSLVHGNEQFF
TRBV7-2,CASSLALGRSVETQYF
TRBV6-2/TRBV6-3,CASTPPGIHEQYF
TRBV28,CASSSGGQGSDEQYF
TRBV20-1,CSARAEVGETQYF
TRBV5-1,CASSLAGTNNEQFF
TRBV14,CASSQDPGRQETQYF
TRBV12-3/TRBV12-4,CASSLRGRGKSADTQYF